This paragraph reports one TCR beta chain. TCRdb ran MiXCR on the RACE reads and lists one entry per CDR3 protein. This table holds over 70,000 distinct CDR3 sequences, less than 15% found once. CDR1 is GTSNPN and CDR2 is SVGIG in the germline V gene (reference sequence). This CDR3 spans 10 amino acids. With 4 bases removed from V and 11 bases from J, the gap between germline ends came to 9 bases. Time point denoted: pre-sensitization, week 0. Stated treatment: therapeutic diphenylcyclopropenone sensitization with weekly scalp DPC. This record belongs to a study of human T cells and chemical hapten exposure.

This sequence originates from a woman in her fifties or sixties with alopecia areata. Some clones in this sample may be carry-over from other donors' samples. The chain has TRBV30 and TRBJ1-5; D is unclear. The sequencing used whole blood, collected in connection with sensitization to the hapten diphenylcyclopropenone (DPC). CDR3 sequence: CAWIGVSQHF. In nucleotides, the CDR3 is TGTGCCTGGATTGGGGTGTCCCAGCATTTT. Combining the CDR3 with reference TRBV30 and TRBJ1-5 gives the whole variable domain SQTIHQWPATLVQPVGSPLSLECTVEGTSNPNLYWYRQAAGRGLQLLFYSVGIGQISSEVPQNLSASRPQDRQFILSSKKLLLSDSGFYLCAWIGVSQHFGDGTRLSIL.